The 8 T cell receptor beta chains reported below all come from one sample, sequenced in a study of T-cell reconstitution after alpha-beta-depleted transplantation in children. Unique molecular identifiers were incorporated into the prepared TCRbeta library. TCRdb redid the calling of the PCR reads with MiXCR, one entry per CDR3 protein. Of about a million distinct CDR3 sequences in the sample, roughly 31% were seen once. Specimen: PBMCs, mostly from graft donor cells, collected 360 days after TCRalphabeta/CD19-depleted stem cell transplant. These receptors were collected from a boy younger than two who had a stem cell transplant for SCID, so the T cells may come from the graft donor.

This chain connects TRBV7-2 to TRBJ2-5, with TRBD2 as a possible D gene (6 bases). V was shortened by 3 bases and J by 5 bases, with 19 bases between the two germline ends. In germline, CDR1 is SGHTA, CDR2 FQGNSA. The CDR3 runs 16 residues. CDR3 sequence reads: CASSFVRRGGPETQYF. The CDR3 DNA reads TGTGCCAGCAGCTTCGTGCGGAGGGGAGGTCCTGAGACCCAGTACTTC.

The V call is TRBV28, the J call TRBJ2-1; TRBD2 agrees at 7 bases. The V segment lost 4 bases and the J segment 8 bases; nucleotides outside the gene matches: 14. CDR1 MDHEN and CDR2 SYDVKM come from the germline V gene. The CDR3 extends over 16 amino acids. In nucleotides, the CDR3 is TGTGCCAGCAGTTCGTCCTCGGTGGGGGGGGTGGATGAGCAGTTCTTC. Protein sequence: CASSSSSVGGVDEQFF.

The V gene is TRBV12-3 or TRBV12-4, the J gene TRBJ2-1, with 9 bases identical to TRBD2. J gave up 7 bases and V 2 bases, and 6 bases lay outside the gene matches. CDR3 length: 15 residues. This chain's CDR3 is CASSLSSGAGNEQFF. The CDR3 DNA reads as TGTGCCAGCAGTTTATCTAGCGGGGCGGGGAATGAGCAGTTCTTC.

The rearrangement uses TRBV20-1 and TRBJ2-7, with 11 nucleotides matching TRBD2. This CDR3 comprises 17 residues. CDR1 is DFQATT, CDR2 SNEGSKA, per germline (reference sequence). With V trimmed by 0 bases and J by 2 bases, 9 bases remained unmatched. Here the CDR3 reads CSARDYPSGGRTYEQYF. The CDR3 DNA sequence: TGCAGTGCTAGAGATTACCCTAGCGGGGGGCGGACCTACGAGCAGTACTTC.

This rearrangement joins TRBV5-1 to TRBJ2-3, with TRBD2 as a possible D gene (5 bases). The CDR3 is 15 residues long. Looked up from germline, CDR1 is SGHRS and CDR2 is YFSETQ. Trimming took 4 bases from V and 2 from J, leaving 14 bases between them. CDR3 sequence: CASSPGFTITDTQYF. The CDR3, as DNA: TGCGCCAGCAGCCCGGGGTTTACCATCACAGATACGCAGTATTTT.

The gene calls are TRBV28 and TRBJ1-6; possibly TRBD1 for D (5 bases). Germline CDR1 and CDR2: MDHEN and SYDVKM. CDR3 size: 16 residues. Trimming took 4 bases from V and 9 from J, leaving 19 bases between them. CDR3 nucleotide sequence: TGTGCCAGCAGTTCCCGGACAATCTACCCCATTTCACCCCTCCACTTT. Its protein is CASSSRTIYPISPLHF.

The rearrangement uses TRBV9 and TRBJ1-1; D possibly corresponds to TRBD1 (5 bases). Germline CDR1 is SGDLS and CDR2 is YYNGEE. Trimming removed 0 bases at V and 3 bases at J, with 12 bases between. CDR3 length equals 15 residues. The CDR3 DNA reads as TGTGCCAGCAGCGTAGTTGACAGTGGGTACACTGAAGCTTTCTTT. Translating gives CASSVVDSGYTEAFF.

There are a few counts of this clonotype. The gene calls are TRBV20-1 and TRBJ2-4; the D gene could be TRBD1 or TRBD2 (6 bases each). The CDR3 totals 15 residues. Germline V lookup: CDR1 DFQATT, CDR2 SNEGSKA (reference sequence). V lost 6 bases to trimming and J lost 0 bases, with 15 bases between them. For the CDR3, the DNA is TGCAGTGCCCGAACTAGGGGGGTAGCCAAAAACATTCAGTACTTC. Translation: CSARTRGVAKNIQYF.